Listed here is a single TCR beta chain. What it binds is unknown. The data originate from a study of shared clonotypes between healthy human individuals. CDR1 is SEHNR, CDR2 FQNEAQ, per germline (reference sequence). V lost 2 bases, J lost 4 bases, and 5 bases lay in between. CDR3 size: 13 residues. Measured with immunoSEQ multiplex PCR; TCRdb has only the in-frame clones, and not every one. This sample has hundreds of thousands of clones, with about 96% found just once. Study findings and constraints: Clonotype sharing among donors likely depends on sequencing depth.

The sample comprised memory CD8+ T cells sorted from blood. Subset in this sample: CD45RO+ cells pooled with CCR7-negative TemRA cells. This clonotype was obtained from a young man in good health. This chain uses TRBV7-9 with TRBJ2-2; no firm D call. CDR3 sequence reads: CASSLPVTGELFF. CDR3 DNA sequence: TGTGCCAGCAGCTTACCGGTCACCGGGGAGCTGTTTTTT.